This T cell receptor beta chain derives from a study of OX40 agonist ivuxolimab in advanced cancers. On this clone: Its antigen is undetermined.

Germline V gives CDR1 LNHDA, CDR2 SQIVND (reference sequence). The CDR3 covers 14 residues. The V end lost 10 bases, the J end lost 2 bases, and 15 bases lay between the germline ends. Profiling relied on immunoSEQ multiplex PCR, and the TCRdb table lists in-frame clones only, not all of them. The sample has about 73,000 clones; about 94% are singletons. Study-level results: With doses of 0.1 to 3.0 mg/kg, CD4+ and CD8+ blood T cells had undergone clonal expansion by week 6. The authors also found low normalized T-cell clonal expansion in some nonresponders.

This material consisted of CD4+ or CD8+ T cells sorted from blood, taken in a trial of the OX40 agonist ivuxolimab. The V call is TRBV19, the J call TRBJ1-5; D might be TRBD1 (5 bases). The clonotype originates from an adult with an advanced solid tumor such as melanoma, head and neck, liver or kidney cancer. This CDR3 reads CATNGWGGNQPQHF. The DNA for the CDR3 is TGTGCCACTAACGGCTGGGGGGGCAATCAGCCCCAGCATTTT. Full variable domain (missing parts from reference TRBV19 and TRBJ1-5): DGGITQSPKYLFRKEGQNVTLSCEQNLNHDAMYWYRQDPGQGLRLIYYSQIVNDFQKGDIAEGYSVSREKKESFPLTVTSAQKNPTAFYLCATNGWGGNQPQHFGDGTRLSIL.